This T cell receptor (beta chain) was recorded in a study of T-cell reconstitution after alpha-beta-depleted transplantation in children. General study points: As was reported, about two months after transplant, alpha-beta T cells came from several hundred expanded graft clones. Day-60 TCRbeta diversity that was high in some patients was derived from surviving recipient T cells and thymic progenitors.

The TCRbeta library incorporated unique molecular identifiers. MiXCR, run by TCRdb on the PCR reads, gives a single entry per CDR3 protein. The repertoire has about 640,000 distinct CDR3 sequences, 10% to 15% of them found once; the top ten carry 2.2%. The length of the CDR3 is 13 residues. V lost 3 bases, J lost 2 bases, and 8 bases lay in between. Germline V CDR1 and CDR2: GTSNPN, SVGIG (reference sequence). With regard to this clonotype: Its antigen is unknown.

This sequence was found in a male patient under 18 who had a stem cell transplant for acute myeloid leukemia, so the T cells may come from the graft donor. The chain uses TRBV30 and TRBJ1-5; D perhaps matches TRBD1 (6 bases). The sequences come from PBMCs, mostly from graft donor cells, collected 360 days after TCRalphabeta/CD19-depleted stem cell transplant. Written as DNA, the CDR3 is TGTGCCTGGAGGCGGGGGCGCAATCAGCCCCAGCATTTT. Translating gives CAWRRGRNQPQHF.